This T cell receptor beta chain was identified in a study of T cell changes during pregnancy in multiple sclerosis. Profiled with immunoSEQ multiplex PCR; TCRdb holds only in-frame clones, not every one. The sample comprises about 38,000 clones, about 94% of which are singletons, and roughly 0.4% rests with the top ten. V was trimmed by 3 bases and J by 7 bases, leaving 16 bases between them. This CDR3 has 14 residues. Per the germline V gene, CDR1 is GTSNPN and CDR2 is SVGIG (reference sequence). The TCR originated in a female donor with multiple sclerosis, enrolled in a pregnancy study. The chain uses TRBV30 and TRBJ1-5; weak D call: TRBD1 (5 bases). The sequencing used CD4+ T cells from peripheral blood mononuclear cells, collected in the second trimester of pregnancy. The CDR3 region has the DNA TGTGCCTGGAGGTCCTCGAGGAGGGACCAGCCCCAGCATTTT. Encoded protein: CAWRSSRRDQPQHF.